Shown below are 26 T cell receptor beta chains from a single sample sequenced in a study of T cells in Graves' hyperthyroidism and ophthalmopathy. From RNA transcripts, TCR beta CDR3 regions were amplified. A set of HTBI primers served as the primers for a first-round RT-PCR of the TCR CDR3. TCRdb called the multiplex PCR reads again in MiXCR, with one record for every CDR3 protein. Of hundreds of thousands of distinct CDR3 sequences listed, about 14% are singletons. The source material was blood. The receptor set was obtained from a middle-aged woman with Graves' ophthalmopathy.

The sample holds many counts of this clonotype. V is TRBV19 and J is TRBJ2-2, with TRBD2 matching 13 bases. Germline V gives CDR1 LNHDA, CDR2 SQIVND (reference sequence). CDR3 length: 18 residues. V was pared by 4 bases and J by 1 base, with 6 bases of the junction left unmatched. CDR3: CASSSRGLAGLNTGELFF. The DNA for the CDR3 is TGTGCCAGTAGTAGCCGGGGACTAGCGGGACTGAACACCGGGGAGCTGTTTTTT.

Ten or more counts support this clonotype. This chain joins TRBV25-1 and TRBJ2-7; 13 nucleotides align to TRBD2. The CDR3 length is 19 residues. From germline, CDR1 is MGHDK and CDR2 SYGVNS. After removal of 1 base from V and 4 bases from J, the junction contained 13 bases not matched to a gene. The DNA of the CDR3 is TGTGCCAGCAGTGAATCCACGGGACTAGCGGGAAAAGGAACATACGAGCAGTACTTC. The encoded protein is CASSESTGLAGKGTYEQYF.

The table lists this clonotype with a count of one. This chain connects TRBV12-5 to TRBJ1-1, with D perhaps TRBD1 (5 bases). The length of the CDR3 is 13 residues. In germline, CDR1 is LGHNT, CDR2 FRNRAP. Between the trimmed V and J ends, which lost 10 bases and 3 bases, there was a span of 15 bases. The CDR3 sequence: CATGGLRDTEAFF. The CDR3 DNA is TGTGCTACTGGGGGGTTACGGGACACTGAAGCTTTCTTT. The full variable domain, with the rest looked up from reference TRBV12-5 and TRBJ1-1, is DARVTQTPRHKVTEMGQEVTMRCQPILGHNTVFWYRQTMMQGLELLAYFRNRAPLDDSGMPKDRFSAEMPDATLATLKIQPSEPRDSAVYFCATGGLRDTEAFFGQGTRLTVV.

The V call is TRBV19, the J call TRBJ2-7; 8 positions agree with TRBD2. The trim removed 6 bases at V and 2 bases at J, leaving 9 bases unmatched. Germline CDR1 LNHDA, CDR2 SQIVND (reference sequence). The CDR3 totals 15 residues. The CDR3 loop reads CASSPLAGPTYEQYF. The CDR3 coding sequence is TGTGCCAGTAGCCCGCTAGCGGGCCCGACCTACGAGCAGTACTTC.

This clonotype was recorded at least ten times. The genes are TRBV28 and TRBJ1-1, with a weak D call TRBD1 (6 bases). Germline CDR1 reads MDHEN; CDR2 reads SYDVKM. The CDR3 totals 18 residues. V shed 2 bases and J shed 5 bases, with 24 bases lying between them. The CDR3 sequence: CASSLPPRTDLGGTEAFF. In DNA, the CDR3 is TGTGCCAGCAGTTTACCCCCCCGGACAGACCTCGGGGGTACTGAAGCTTTCTTT.

This clonotype was seen repeatedly, ten times or more. The chain combines TRBV28 with TRBJ1-2; D call uncertain. Germline V gene lookup returns CDR1 MDHEN and CDR2 SYDVKM. This CDR3 contains 14 residues. Trimming removed 2 bases from V and 4 bases from J, with 11 bases in between. The CDR3 DNA sequence: TGTGCCAGCAGTTTAACTTGGGATAGCTATGGCTACACCTTC. It yields the protein CASSLTWDSYGYTF.

This clonotype was seen at least ten times. This rearrangement joins TRBV11-1 to TRBJ2-7, with 8 bases matching TRBD2. The junction had 10 bases not matched to a gene; V was cut back by 4 bases and J by 5 bases. Germline V gene data show CDR1 as SGHAT and CDR2 as FQDESV (reference sequence). CDR3 length: 15 residues. CDR3 in DNA: TGTGCCAGCAGCTATCAAGCGGGAGATAGCGACGAGCAGTACTTC. It translates to CASSYQAGDSDEQYF.

In its sample, this clonotype was seen many times. The CDR3 bases are TGCAGTGCGCGGACCCCCCACGGGGAGACGATCGCTGGCTACACCTTC. It specifies CSARTPHGETIAGYTF. The chain is built from TRBV20-1 and TRBJ1-2; D is undetermined. V lost 6 bases and J 7 bases, leaving 27 bases between the germline ends. The CDR3 length is 16 residues. Per germline, CDR1 DFQATT and CDR2 SNEGSKA (reference sequence).

This clonotype has at least ten counts. This chain uses TRBV19 with TRBJ2-2, with 12 nucleotides matching TRBD2. The CDR3 loop spans 18 amino acids. J gave up 3 bases and V 4 bases, and 9 bases lay outside the gene matches. Germline loops: CDR1 LNHDA, CDR2 SQIVND (reference sequence). The CDR3 reads CASSTGLAGSFDTGELFF. For the CDR3, the DNA is TGTGCCAGTAGTACCGGACTAGCGGGATCCTTCGACACCGGGGAGCTGTTTTTT.

The gene calls are TRBV5-1 and TRBJ2-7, with 9 bases matching TRBD1. The CDR3 runs to 17 residues. Trimming cost V 1 base and J 4 bases; bases outside gene matches: 12. From germline, CDR1 is SGHRS and CDR2 YFSETQ. This CDR3 reads CASSLFRPGQGSYEQYF. The CDR3 DNA reads as TGCGCCAGCAGCTTGTTTCGCCCGGGACAGGGATCATACGAGCAGTACTTC.

This clonotype was recorded at least ten times. The chain combines TRBV7-3 with TRBJ1-6; 7 bases agree with TRBD1. In germline, CDR1 is SGHTA, CDR2 FQGTGA. There are 13 residues in the CDR3. Trimming cost V 2 bases and J 8 bases; bases outside gene matches: 0. The CDR3 sequence is CASSLDRDSPLHF. CDR3 nucleotides: TGTGCCAGCAGCTTAGACAGGGATTCACCCCTCCACTTT.

This clonotype appeared a few times. The gene calls are TRBV24-1 and TRBJ2-7; perhaps TRBD1 as D (5 bases). CDR1 KGHDR and CDR2 SFDVKD come from the germline V gene. This CDR3 is built from 15 residues. The V end was cut by 4 bases, the J end by 0 bases, with 12 bases between. CDR3: CATSDPADNSYEQYF. In DNA, the CDR3 is TGTGCCACCAGTGACCCGGCGGACAACTCCTACGAGCAGTACTTC.

As concerns this clonotype: One junction end does not reproduce the germline sequence, and a read error may be involved. The rearrangement links TRBV2 to TRBJ2-7; possible D gene TRBD1, 5 bases. The germline gives CDR1 SNHLY, CDR2 FYNNEI. The CDR3 consists of 14 residues. The CDR3: CSSSESRAGYEQYF. In nucleotides, the CDR3 is TGTTCCAGCAGTGAAAGCAGGGCTGGCTACGAGCAGTACTTC.

In this sample, this clonotype turned up many times. The V call is TRBV20-1, the J call TRBJ2-7; 7 positions agree with TRBD1. J lost 3 bases, V lost 6 bases, and 5 bases had no gene match. The CDR3 spans 12 residues. The germline gives CDR1 DFQATT, CDR2 SNEGSKA (reference sequence). CDR3 loop: CSAPRDSYEQYF. The CDR3 bases are TGCAGTGCGCCCCGGGACAGCTACGAGCAGTACTTC.

V and J are TRBV5-1 and TRBJ2-3; 7 positions agree with TRBD2. From germline, CDR1 is SGHRS and CDR2 YFSETQ. The J segment lost 2 bases and the V segment lost 4 bases, leaving 10 bases of the junction unmatched. The CDR3 extends over 16 amino acids. CDR3 amino acids: CASSPRASGDTDTQYF. The CDR3 DNA reads TGCGCCAGCAGCCCTCGGGCTAGCGGAGACACAGATACGCAGTATTTT.

There are many counts of this clonotype. This sequence joins TRBV4-1 and TRBJ1-5, with D unresolved. The germline V gene encodes CDR1 MGHRA and CDR2 YSYEKL. This CDR3 has 15 residues. V shed 0 bases and J shed 1 base, with 7 bases lying between them. The CDR3 nucleotides read TGCGCCAGCAGCCAAGATGAAGGCAGCAATCAGCCCCAGCATTTT. As protein: CASSQDEGSNQPQHF.

In its sample, this clonotype was seen many times. The chain joins TRBV6-5 to TRBJ1-2, with TRBD1 identical over 7 bases. V trimming: 2 bases; J trimming: 5 bases; junction bases outside the gene matches: 14. CDR1 is MNHEY, CDR2 SVGAGI, per germline. This CDR3 has 17 amino acids. CDR3 nucleotide sequence: TGTGCCAGCAGTTACGGGGCGGGACAGAGCTCTCAATATGGCTACACCTTC. As protein: CASSYGAGQSSQYGYTF.

This clonotype was recorded many times. CDR3 protein: CSATTGTSGGELFF. For the CDR3, the DNA is TGCAGTGCAACAACCGGGACTAGCGGCGGGGAGCTGTTTTTT. V gene TRBV20-1 combines with J gene TRBJ2-2; 11 nucleotides match TRBD2. Germline lookup yields CDR1 DFQATT and CDR2 SNEGSKA (reference sequence). The CDR3 loop spans 14 amino acids. Trimming took 6 bases from V and 7 from J; bases not matched to a gene: 7.

This clonotype was found many times. This chain connects TRBV20-1 to TRBJ2-4, with D uncertain. The CDR3 has 14 amino acids. Germline V CDR1 and CDR2: DFQATT, SNEGSKA (reference sequence). V gave up 3 bases and J gave up 0 bases, with 9 bases separating them. The CDR3 is CSARDQLAKNIQYF. CDR3 bases: TGCAGTGCTAGGGATCAGTTAGCCAAAAACATTCAGTACTTC.

This clonotype was observed at least ten times. The rearrangement links TRBV6-2 or TRBV6-3 to TRBJ1-2; D ambiguous. This CDR3 is 12 amino acids long. The germline V gene has CDR1 MNHEY and CDR2 SVGEGT. V was pared by 5 bases and J by 3 bases, with 7 bases between. The CDR3 spells CASSIDYYGYTF. CDR3 sequence (DNA): TGTGCCAGCAGTATCGACTACTATGGCTACACCTTC.

In its sample, this clonotype was seen many times. The V and J genes are TRBV11-1 and TRBJ2-7; D may be TRBD2 (6 bases). This CDR3 has 14 residues. V shed 6 bases and J shed 2 bases, with 14 bases lying between them. From germline, CDR1 is SGHAT and CDR2 FQDESV (reference sequence). CDR3 in amino acids: CASSPAGGTYEQYF. The CDR3 nucleotides are TGTGCCAGCAGTCCAGCGGGCGGAACCTACGAGCAGTACTTC.

The sample holds many counts of this clonotype. This rearrangement joins TRBV12-3 or TRBV12-4 to TRBJ1-1, with a weak D call TRBD1 (5 bases). CDR3 length: 14 amino acids. The V end lost 4 bases, the J end lost 4 bases, and 13 bases lay between the germline ends. In DNA, the CDR3 is TGTGCCAGCAGTTCGACGGGACCCGGCACTGAAGCTTTCTTT. It yields the protein CASSSTGPGTEAFF.

V and J are TRBV30 and TRBJ2-7; 7 bases line up with TRBD2. Losses at the gene ends were 8 bases for V and 4 bases for J; bases not matched to a gene: 11. Germline CDR1 GTSNPN, CDR2 SVGIG (reference sequence). The CDR3 has 13 amino acids. DNA of the CDR3: TGTGCCGGCTCTAGCGGCCCCCCGTACGAGCAGTACTTC. It yields the protein CAGSSGPPYEQYF.

The chain is built from TRBV4-2 and TRBJ2-4, with a possible D match to TRBD1 (6 bases). The length of the CDR3 is 15 residues. The germline CDR1 and CDR2 sequences are LGHNA and YNFKEQ. The V and J ends lost 0 bases and 0 bases respectively, with 6 bases between them. In DNA form, the CDR3 reads TGTGCCAGCAGCCAAGAGACAGGAGCCAAAAACATTCAGTACTTC. Residues: CASSQETGAKNIQYF.

This clonotype was seen ten or more times. The V call is TRBV7-6, the J call TRBJ2-5; a possible D gene is TRBD1 (5 bases). The V gene's germline CDR1 is SGHVS and CDR2 FNYEAQ. V was pared by 5 bases and J by 5 bases, with 12 bases between. This CDR3 has 13 residues. The CDR3 DNA reads TGTGCCAGCAGCCAGGGCCCCGCGGAGACCCAGTACTTC. Translated: CASSQGPAETQYF.

A few counts support this clonotype. The chain is built from TRBV4-2 and TRBJ1-5; weak D call: TRBD1 (6 bases). Germline V lookup: CDR1 LGHNA, CDR2 YNFKEQ. Trimming left V 4 bases short and J 5 bases short, with 15 bases between. The CDR3 is made up of 15 amino acids. The CDR3 loop is CASSLINREDQPQHF. Here the CDR3 DNA reads TGTGCCAGCAGCCTGATAAACAGGGAGGATCAGCCCCAGCATTTT.